The 13 T cell receptor beta chains given below trace back to one sample, sequenced in a study of radiation and T cells in renal cell carcinoma (dated by TCRdb to the early 2020s). This specimen's time point label, per the study, means: blood 4 weeks post-SBRT, at nephrectomy. The meaning of the sample's treatment or condition label: 15 Gy SBRT to primary tumor, nephrectomy 4 weeks later. The library was generated by the immunoSEQ multiplex PCR assay. TCRdb limited this immuneACCESS table to in-frame rearrangements with V and J called. A share of clones is missing; checked studies link under half to unresolved V genes, and the rest is unexplained. The sample table holds roughly 92,000 clones, of which roughly 88% were seen once. The ten largest clones add up to 6.5% to 8% of the sample. The sequences come from blood, collected from a patient whose treatment included radiotherapy and nephrectomy. The receptors here all came from a man aged 55 to 70 with renal cell carcinoma.

The chain joins TRBV5-1 to TRBJ2-7; D is unclear. This CDR3 is built from 13 residues. Trimming removed 2 bases at V and 6 bases at J, with 12 bases between. Germline V gene data show CDR1 as SGHRS and CDR2 as YFSETQ. This CDR3 reads CASSFEAGFEQYF. As DNA, the CDR3 is TGCGCCAGCAGCTTCGAGGCCGGGTTCGAGCAGTACTTC.

The chain carries TRBV4-2 and TRBJ2-1; 8 bases fit TRBD2. Germline V CDR1 and CDR2: LGHNA, YNFKEQ. The CDR3 contains 15 residues. With 9 bases clipped from V and 9 bases from J, the junction kept 16 bases outside the gene matches. CDR3 coding DNA: TGTGCCAGTTCTGGAGCGGGAGATACTATAGGTGAGCAGTTCTTC. Residues: CASSGAGDTIGEQFF.

The CDR3 loop reads CASRAGLRRDTQYF. The DNA for the CDR3 is TGTGCCAGCCGAGCGGGCTTACGGAGGGATACGCAGTATTTT. This chain uses TRBV6-1 with TRBJ2-3, with TRBD2 as a possible D gene (6 bases). The CDR3 totals 14 residues. Germline V gene sequence: CDR1 MNHNS, CDR2 SASEGT. The V end was cut by 8 bases, the J end by 6 bases, with 18 bases between.

The chain links TRBV7-2 to TRBJ1-3; unclear D gene. This CDR3 contains 15 residues. V was clipped by 1 base and J by 3 bases, with 10 bases between them. The germline CDR1 and CDR2 sequences are SGHTA and FQGNSA. In nucleotides, the CDR3 is TGTGCCAGCAGCTTAGATGCGGCGGATGGAAACACCATATATTTT. This sequence encodes CASSLDAADGNTIYF.

The J gene is TRBJ2-7, the V gene TRBV19; 10 bases fit TRBD2. Trimming removed 7 bases from V and 9 bases from J; junction bases left unmatched: 6. Germline lookup yields CDR1 LNHDA and CDR2 SQIVND (reference sequence). CDR3 size: 12 residues. CDR3: CASNLAGGAQYF. The CDR3, as DNA: TGTGCCAGTAATTTAGCGGGAGGTGCGCAGTACTTC.

This chain connects TRBV7-2 to TRBJ1-6; the match to TRBD1 covers 8 bases. V dropped 2 bases and J dropped 9; count of bases not matched to a gene: 12. Germline values: CDR1 SGHTA, CDR2 FQGNSA. This CDR3 has 17 amino acids. CDR3 coding DNA: TGTGCCAGCAGCTTAAGGCGGGCGGACAGGGAGGGTTCACCCCTCCACTTT. Translated, it gives CASSLRRADREGSPLHF. Full variable domain (outside the CDR3, taken from reference TRBV7-2 and TRBJ1-6): GAGVSQSPSNKVTEKGKDVELRCDPISGHTALYWYRQSLGQGLEFLIYFQGNSAPDKSGLPSDRFSAERTGGSVSTLTIQRTQQEDSAVYLCASSLRRADREGSPLHFGNGTRLTVT.

This clone has only a few counts. CDR3 loop: CASSFRGLNTGELFF. In nucleotides, the CDR3 is TGTGCCAGCAGCTTCAGGGGGCTGAACACCGGGGAGCTGTTTTTT. The V and J genes are TRBV11-2 and TRBJ2-2; 8 bases are a match to TRBD1. The CDR3 totals 15 residues. Germline V gives CDR1 SGHAT, CDR2 FQNNGV. V lost 3 bases, J lost 1 base, and 1 base stayed unmatched.

The V call is TRBV5-4, the J call TRBJ2-5, with 10 nucleotides matching TRBD1. There are 15 residues in the CDR3. The germline V gene has CDR1 SGHNT and CDR2 YYREEE (reference sequence). V lost 4 bases to trimming and J lost 2 bases; unmatched junction nucleotides: 5. The CDR3 DNA reads TGTGCCAGCAGCCCGACAGGGGGCCCACAAGAGACCCAGTACTTC. Its translation is CASSPTGGPQETQYF.

This rearrangement joins TRBV5-6 to TRBJ2-7; TRBD1 agrees at 11 bases. There are 15 residues in the CDR3. The J segment lost 1 base and the V segment lost 5 bases, leaving 5 bases of the junction unmatched. Germline CDR1 SGHDT, CDR2 YYEEEE. The CDR3 DNA is TGTGCCAGCAGGGACAGGGGGCTCGGATCCTACGAGCAGTACTTC. It encodes CASRDRGLGSYEQYF. The complete variable domain, with remaining parts taken from reference TRBV5-6 and TRBJ2-7, reads DAGVTQSPTHLIKTRGQQVTLRCSPKSGHDTVSWYQQALGQGPQFIFQYYEEEERQRGNFPDRFSGHQFPNYSSELNVNALLLGDSALYLCASRDRGLGSYEQYFGPGTRLTVT.

The chain joins TRBV5-1 to TRBJ2-3; the D is unclear. Trimming cost V 1 base and J 1 base, with 4 bases left between them. Germline V gene lookup returns CDR1 SGHRS and CDR2 YFSETQ. This CDR3 has 13 residues. CDR3 loop: CASSLTGTDTQYF. For the CDR3, the DNA is TGCGCCAGCAGCTTGACCGGCACAGATACGCAGTATTTT.

This chain joins TRBV5-4 and TRBJ2-3; D is undetermined. The germline V and J ends were trimmed by 2 bases and 6 bases, with 13 bases remaining between them. This CDR3 is 14 amino acids long. The V gene's germline CDR1 is SGHNT and CDR2 YYREEE (reference sequence). This CDR3 is CASSLPWMRDTQYF. The CDR3 DNA reads as TGTGCCAGCAGCTTACCTTGGATGCGGGATACGCAGTATTTT.

The chain couples TRBV29-1 to TRBJ2-5; maybe TRBD2 (5 bases). The V end was cut by 6 bases, the J end by 5 bases, with 19 bases between. CDR3 length equals 14 residues. Looked up from germline, CDR1 is SQVTM and CDR2 is ANQGSEA. The CDR3 region has the DNA TGCAGCGTCTCGGAGGACCCGAAGCGGGAGACCCAGTACTTC. Translated: CSVSEDPKRETQYF. The full variable domain, in which reference TRBV29-1 and TRBJ2-5 provide the parts outside the CDR3, is SAVISQKPSRDICQRGTSLTIQCQVDSQVTMMFWYRQQPGQSLTLIATANQGSEATYESGFVIDKFPISRPNLTFSTLTVSNMSPEDSSIYLCSVSEDPKRETQYFGPGTRLLVL.

V usage is TRBV7-9 and J usage is TRBJ2-2; D remains unclear. The CDR3 runs to 16 residues. V was cut by 1 base and J by 4 bases, with 13 bases left in between. Germline assignment: CDR1 SEHNR and CDR2 FQNEAQ (reference sequence). In DNA, the CDR3 is TGTGCCAGCAGCTTAGGGACCCGTGGGTTCACCGGGGAGCTGTTTTTT. This sequence encodes CASSLGTRGFTGELFF.